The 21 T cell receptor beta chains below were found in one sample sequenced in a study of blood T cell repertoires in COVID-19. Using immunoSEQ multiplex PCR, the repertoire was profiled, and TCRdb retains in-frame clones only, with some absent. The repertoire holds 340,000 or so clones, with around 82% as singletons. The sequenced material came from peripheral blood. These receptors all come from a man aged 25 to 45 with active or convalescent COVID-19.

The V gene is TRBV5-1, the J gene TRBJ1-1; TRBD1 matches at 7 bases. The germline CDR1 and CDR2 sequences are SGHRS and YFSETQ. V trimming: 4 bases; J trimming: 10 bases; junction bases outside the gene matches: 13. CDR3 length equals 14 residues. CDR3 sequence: CASSPSLTGDGAFF. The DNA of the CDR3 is TGCGCCAGCAGCCCCTCTCTCACAGGGGATGGAGCTTTCTTT.

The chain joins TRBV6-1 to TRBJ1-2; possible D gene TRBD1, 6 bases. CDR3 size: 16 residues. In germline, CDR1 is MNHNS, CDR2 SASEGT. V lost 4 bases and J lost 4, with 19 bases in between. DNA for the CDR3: TGTGCCAGCAGTGGCCTCCGGGACACACACACCTATGGCTACACCTTC. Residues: CASSGLRDTHTYGYTF.

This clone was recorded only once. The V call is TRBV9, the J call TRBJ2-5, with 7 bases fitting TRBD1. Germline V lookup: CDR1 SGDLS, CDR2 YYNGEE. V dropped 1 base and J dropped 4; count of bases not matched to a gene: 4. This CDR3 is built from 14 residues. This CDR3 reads CASSVRGQIETQYF. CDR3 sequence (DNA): TGTGCCAGCAGCGTAAGGGGGCAAATAGAGACCCAGTACTTC.

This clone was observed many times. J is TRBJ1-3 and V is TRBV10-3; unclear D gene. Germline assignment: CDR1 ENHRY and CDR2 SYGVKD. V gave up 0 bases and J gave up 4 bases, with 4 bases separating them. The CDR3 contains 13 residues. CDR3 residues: CAISESTGNTIYF. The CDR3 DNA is TGTGCCATCAGTGAGTCGACAGGAAACACCATATATTTT.

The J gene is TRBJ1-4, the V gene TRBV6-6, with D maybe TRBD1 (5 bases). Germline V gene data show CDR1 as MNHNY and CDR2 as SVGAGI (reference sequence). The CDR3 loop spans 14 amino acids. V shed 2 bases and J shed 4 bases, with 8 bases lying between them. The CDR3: CASSYDSLNEKLFF. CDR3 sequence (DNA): TGTGCCAGCAGTTACGACAGTCTTAATGAAAAACTGTTTTTT.

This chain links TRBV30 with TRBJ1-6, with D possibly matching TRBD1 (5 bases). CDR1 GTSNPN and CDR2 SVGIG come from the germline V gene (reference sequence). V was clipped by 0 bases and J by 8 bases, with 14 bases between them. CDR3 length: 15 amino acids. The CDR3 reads CAWSVTRAGDSPLHF. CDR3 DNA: TGTGCCTGGAGTGTAACCAGGGCGGGAGATTCACCCCTCCACTTT.

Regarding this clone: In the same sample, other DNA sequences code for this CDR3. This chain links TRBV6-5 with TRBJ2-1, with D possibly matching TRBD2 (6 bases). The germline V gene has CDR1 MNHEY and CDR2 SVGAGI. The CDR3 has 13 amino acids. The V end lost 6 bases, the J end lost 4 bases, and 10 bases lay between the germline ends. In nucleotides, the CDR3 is TGTGCCAGCAGCCCGGGACTGTACAATGAGCAGTTCTTC. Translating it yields CASSPGLYNEQFF.

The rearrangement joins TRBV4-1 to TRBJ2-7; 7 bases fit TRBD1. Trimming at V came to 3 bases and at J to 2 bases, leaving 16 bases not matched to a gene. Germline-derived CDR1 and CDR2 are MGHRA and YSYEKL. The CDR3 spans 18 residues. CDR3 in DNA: TGCGCCAGCAGCCATATCATGCCTGGTTCGGGACAGACCTACGAGCAGTACTTC. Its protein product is CASSHIMPGSGQTYEQYF.

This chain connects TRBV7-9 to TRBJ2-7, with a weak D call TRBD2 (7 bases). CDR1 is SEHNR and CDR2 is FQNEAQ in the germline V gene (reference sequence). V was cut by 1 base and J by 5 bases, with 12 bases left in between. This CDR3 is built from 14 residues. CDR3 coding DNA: TGTGCCAGCAGCTTAGGGGGGGGCCCCAACGAGCAGTACTTC. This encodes CASSLGGGPNEQYF.

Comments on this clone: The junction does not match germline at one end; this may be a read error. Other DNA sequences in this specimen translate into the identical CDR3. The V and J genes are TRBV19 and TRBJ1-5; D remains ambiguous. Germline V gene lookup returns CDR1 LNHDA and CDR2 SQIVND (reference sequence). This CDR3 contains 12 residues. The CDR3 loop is CASSIAPGPQHF. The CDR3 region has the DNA TGTGCTAGTAGTATTGCACCGGGGCCCCAGCATTTT.

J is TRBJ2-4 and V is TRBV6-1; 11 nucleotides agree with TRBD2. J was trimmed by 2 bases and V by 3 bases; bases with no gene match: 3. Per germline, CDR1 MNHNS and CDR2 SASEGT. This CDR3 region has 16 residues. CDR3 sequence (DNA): TGTGCCAGCAGTGATATAGCGGGAGGGCCCAAAAACATTCAGTACTTC. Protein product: CASSDIAGGPKNIQYF.

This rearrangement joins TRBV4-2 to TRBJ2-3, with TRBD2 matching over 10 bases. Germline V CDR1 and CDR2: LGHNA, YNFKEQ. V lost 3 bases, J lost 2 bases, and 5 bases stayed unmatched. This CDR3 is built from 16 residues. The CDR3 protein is CASSHGLAAHTDTQYF. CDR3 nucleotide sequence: TGTGCCAGCAGCCACGGACTAGCGGCACACACAGATACGCAGTATTTT.

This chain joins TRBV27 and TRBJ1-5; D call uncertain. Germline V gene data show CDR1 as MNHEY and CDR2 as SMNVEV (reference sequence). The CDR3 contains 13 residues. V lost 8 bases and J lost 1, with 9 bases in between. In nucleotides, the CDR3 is TGTGCCAGCGGGCTAAGAAGCAATCAGCCCCAGCATTTT. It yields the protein CASGLRSNQPQHF.

The CDR3 loop reads CASSINGLSNQPQHF. CDR3 bases: TGTGCCAGTAGTATCAACGGACTTAGCAATCAGCCCCAGCATTTT. This chain joins TRBV19 and TRBJ1-5, with D unresolved. Trimming pared 3 bases from V and 0 bases from J, leaving 9 bases between. CDR1 is LNHDA and CDR2 is SQIVND in the germline V gene (reference sequence). The CDR3 runs to 15 residues.

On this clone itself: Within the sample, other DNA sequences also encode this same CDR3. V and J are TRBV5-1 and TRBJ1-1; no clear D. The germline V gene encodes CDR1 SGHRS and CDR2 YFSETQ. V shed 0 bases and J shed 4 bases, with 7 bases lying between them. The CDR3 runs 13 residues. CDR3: CASSLGQSTEAFF. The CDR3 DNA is TGCGCCAGCAGCTTGGGTCAGTCCACTGAAGCTTTCTTT.

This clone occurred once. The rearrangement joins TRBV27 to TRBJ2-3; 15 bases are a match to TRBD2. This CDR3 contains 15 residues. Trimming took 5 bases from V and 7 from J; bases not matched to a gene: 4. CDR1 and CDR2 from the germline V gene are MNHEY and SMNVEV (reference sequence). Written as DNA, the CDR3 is TGTGCCAGCAGTCCCGGACTAGCGGGGGGGAATACGCAGTATTTT. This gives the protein CASSPGLAGGNTQYF.

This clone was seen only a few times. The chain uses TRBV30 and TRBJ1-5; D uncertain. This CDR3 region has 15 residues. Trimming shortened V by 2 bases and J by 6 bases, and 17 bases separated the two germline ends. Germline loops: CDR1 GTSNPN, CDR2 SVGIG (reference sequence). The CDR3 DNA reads TGTGCCTGGAGTCGACTAGACACAACGGGTCAGCCCCAGCATTTT. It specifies CAWSRLDTTGQPQHF.

The CDR3 bases are TGTGCCAGCAGCCGTCCCGGGACAGCAGACTATGGCTACACCTTC. It translates to CASSRPGTADYGYTF. The chain joins TRBV9 to TRBJ1-2; 7 nucleotides line up with TRBD1. CDR1 is SGDLS and CDR2 is YYNGEE in the germline V gene. After removal of 4 bases from V and 3 bases from J, the junction contained 9 bases not matched to a gene. The CDR3 runs to 15 residues.

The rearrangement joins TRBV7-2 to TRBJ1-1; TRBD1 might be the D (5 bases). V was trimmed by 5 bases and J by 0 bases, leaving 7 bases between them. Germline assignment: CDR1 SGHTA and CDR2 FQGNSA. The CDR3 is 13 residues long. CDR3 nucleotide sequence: TGTGCCAGCAGCCGGGGGGTGAACACTGAAGCTTTCTTT. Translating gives CASSRGVNTEAFF.

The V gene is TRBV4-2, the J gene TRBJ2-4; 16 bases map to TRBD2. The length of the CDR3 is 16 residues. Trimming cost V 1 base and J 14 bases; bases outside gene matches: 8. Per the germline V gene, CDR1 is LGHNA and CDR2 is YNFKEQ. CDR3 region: CASSQGGTSGRAGKYF. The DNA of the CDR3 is TGTGCCAGCAGCCAAGGTGGGACTAGCGGGAGGGCCGGGAAGTACTTC.

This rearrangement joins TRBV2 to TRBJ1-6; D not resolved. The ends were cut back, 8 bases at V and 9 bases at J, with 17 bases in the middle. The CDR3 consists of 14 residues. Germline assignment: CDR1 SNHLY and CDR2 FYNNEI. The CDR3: CASGPAEGLSPLHF. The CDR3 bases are TGTGCCAGCGGCCCCGCTGAGGGTCTTTCACCCCTCCACTTT.